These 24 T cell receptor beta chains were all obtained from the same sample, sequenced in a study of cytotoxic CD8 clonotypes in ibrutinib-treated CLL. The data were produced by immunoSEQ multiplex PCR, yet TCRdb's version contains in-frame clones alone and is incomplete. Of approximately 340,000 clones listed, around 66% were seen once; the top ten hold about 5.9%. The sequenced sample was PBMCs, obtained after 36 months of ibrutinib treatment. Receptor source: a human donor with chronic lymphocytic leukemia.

The CDR3 loop reads CASSPWTGATGELFF. The DNA for the CDR3 is TGCGCCAGCTCACCTTGGACAGGGGCCACCGGGGAGCTGTTTTTT. The J gene is TRBJ2-2, the V gene TRBV5-1; 9 bases are shared with TRBD1. The V segment lost 7 bases and the J segment 4 bases; nucleotides outside the gene matches: 8. Germline V gives CDR1 SGHRS, CDR2 YFSETQ. The CDR3 spans 15 residues.

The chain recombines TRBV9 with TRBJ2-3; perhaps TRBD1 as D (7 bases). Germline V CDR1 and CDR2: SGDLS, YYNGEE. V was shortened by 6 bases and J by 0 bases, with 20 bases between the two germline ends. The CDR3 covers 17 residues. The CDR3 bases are TGTGCCAGCAAGCAGGGGGGAACTGGGGTTAGCACAGATACGCAGTATTTT. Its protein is CASKQGGTGVSTDTQYF.

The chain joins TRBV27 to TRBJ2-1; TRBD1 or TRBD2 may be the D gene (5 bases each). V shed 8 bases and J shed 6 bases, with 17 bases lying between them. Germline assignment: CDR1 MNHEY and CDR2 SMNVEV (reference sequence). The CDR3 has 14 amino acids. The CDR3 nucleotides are TGTGCCAGCGGGTCAGGGTTTAGCGTCAATGAGCAGTTCTTC. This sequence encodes CASGSGFSVNEQFF.

CDR3 nucleotide sequence: TGTGCCAGCAGTTACCAAGTGCAGCCCCAGCATTTT. Protein product: CASSYQVQPQHF. V usage is TRBV6-6 and J usage is TRBJ1-5, with D hard to call. Trimming shortened V by 2 bases and J by 7 bases, and 6 bases separated the two germline ends. This CDR3 has 12 residues. Germline V gene sequence: CDR1 MNHNY, CDR2 SVGAGI (reference sequence).

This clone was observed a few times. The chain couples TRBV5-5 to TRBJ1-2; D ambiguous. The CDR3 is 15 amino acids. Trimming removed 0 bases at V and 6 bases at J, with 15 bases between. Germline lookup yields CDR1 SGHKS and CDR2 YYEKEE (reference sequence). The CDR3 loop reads CASSLGLKWEHGYTF. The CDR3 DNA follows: TGTGCCAGCAGCTTGGGATTAAAGTGGGAACATGGCTACACCTTC.

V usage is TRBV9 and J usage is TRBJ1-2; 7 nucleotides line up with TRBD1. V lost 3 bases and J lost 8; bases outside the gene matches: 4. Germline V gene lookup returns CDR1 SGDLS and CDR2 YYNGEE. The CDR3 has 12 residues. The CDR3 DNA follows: TGTGCCAGCAGCGGACAGGGTGAGGGCTACACCTTC. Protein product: CASSGQGEGYTF.

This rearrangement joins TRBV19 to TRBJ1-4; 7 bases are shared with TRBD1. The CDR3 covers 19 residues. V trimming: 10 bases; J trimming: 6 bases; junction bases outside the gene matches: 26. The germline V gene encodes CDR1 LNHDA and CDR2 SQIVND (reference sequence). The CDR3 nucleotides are TGTGCCACAAGCCCCGGAGGACAGGTTTTGTTCCTCGGGGATGAAAAACTGTTTTTT. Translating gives CATSPGGQVLFLGDEKLFF. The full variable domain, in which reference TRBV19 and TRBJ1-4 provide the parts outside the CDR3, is DGGITQSPKYLFRKEGQNVTLSCEQNLNHDAMYWYRQDPGQGLRLIYYSQIVNDFQKGDIAEGYSVSREKKESFPLTVTSAQKNPTAFYLCATSPGGQVLFLGDEKLFFGSGTQLSVL.

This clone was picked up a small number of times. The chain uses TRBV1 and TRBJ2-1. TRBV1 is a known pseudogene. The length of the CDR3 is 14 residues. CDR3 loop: CTSSQDLRYNEQFF. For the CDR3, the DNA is TGCACCAGCAGCCAAGATCTTCGATACAATGAGCAGTTCTTC.

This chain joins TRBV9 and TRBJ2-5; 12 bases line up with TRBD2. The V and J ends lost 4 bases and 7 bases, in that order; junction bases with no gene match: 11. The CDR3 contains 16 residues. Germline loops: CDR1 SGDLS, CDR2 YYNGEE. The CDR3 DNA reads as TGTGCCAGCAGCACAGGACTAGCGGGGACCGGGGCGACCCAGTACTTC. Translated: CASSTGLAGTGATQYF. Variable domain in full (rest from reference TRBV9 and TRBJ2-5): DSGVTQTPKHLITATGQRVTLRCSPRSGDLSVYWYQQSLDQGLQFLIQYYNGEERAKGNILERFSAQQFPDLHSELNLSSLELGDSALYFCASSTGLAGTGATQYFGPGTRLLVL.

In nucleotides, the CDR3 is TGTGCCAGTAGTTCCCCGGGGCCCAGCACAGATACGCAGTATTTT. This codes for CASSSPGPSTDTQYF. The chain has TRBV19 and TRBJ2-3; D might be TRBD1 or TRBD2, each matching 5 bases. CDR1 and CDR2 from the germline V gene are LNHDA and SQIVND (reference sequence). V gave up 5 bases and J gave up 0 bases, with 12 bases separating them. The CDR3 is 15 residues long.

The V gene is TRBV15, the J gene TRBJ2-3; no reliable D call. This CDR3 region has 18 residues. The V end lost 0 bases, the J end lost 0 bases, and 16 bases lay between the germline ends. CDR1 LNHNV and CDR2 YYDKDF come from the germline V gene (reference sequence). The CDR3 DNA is TGTGCCACCAGCAGAGATCCCGCAGGCGCGACTAGCACAGATACGCAGTATTTT. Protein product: CATSRDPAGATSTDTQYF.

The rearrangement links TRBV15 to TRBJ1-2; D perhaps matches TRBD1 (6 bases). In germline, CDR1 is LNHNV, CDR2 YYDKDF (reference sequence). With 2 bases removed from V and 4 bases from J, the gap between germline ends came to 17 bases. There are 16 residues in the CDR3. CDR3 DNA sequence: TGTGCCACCAGCAGAATCACAGGGATATTTTCCTATGGCTACACCTTC. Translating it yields CATSRITGIFSYGYTF.

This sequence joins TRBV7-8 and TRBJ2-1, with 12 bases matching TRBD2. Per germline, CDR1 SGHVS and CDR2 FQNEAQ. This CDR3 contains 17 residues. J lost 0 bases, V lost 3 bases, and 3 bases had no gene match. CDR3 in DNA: TGTGCCAGCAGCTTTCTAGCGGGGGGGCACTCCTACAATGAGCAGTTCTTC. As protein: CASSFLAGGHSYNEQFF.

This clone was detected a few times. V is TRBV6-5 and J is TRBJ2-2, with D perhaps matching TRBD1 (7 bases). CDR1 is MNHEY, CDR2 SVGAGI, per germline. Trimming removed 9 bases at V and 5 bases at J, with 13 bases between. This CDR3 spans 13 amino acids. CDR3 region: CASWTGGTGELFF. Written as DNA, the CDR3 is TGTGCCAGTTGGACAGGAGGGACCGGGGAGCTGTTTTTT.

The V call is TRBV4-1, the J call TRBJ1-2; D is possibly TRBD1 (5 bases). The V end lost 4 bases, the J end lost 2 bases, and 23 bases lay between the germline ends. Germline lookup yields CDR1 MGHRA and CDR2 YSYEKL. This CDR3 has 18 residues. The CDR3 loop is CASSLIVRGTENNYGYTF. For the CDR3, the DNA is TGCGCCAGCAGCCTAATTGTAAGAGGGACGGAGAACAACTATGGCTACACCTTC.

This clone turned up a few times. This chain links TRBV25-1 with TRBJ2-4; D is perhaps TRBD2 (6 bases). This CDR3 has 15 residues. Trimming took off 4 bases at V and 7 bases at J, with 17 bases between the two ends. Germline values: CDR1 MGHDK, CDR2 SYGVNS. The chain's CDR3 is CASSGDFGSRNIQYF. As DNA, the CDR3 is TGTGCCAGCAGTGGGGACTTTGGGTCGAGGAACATTCAGTACTTC. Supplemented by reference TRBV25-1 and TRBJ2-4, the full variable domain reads EADIYQTPRYLVIGTGKKITLECSQTMGHDKMYWYQQDPGMELHLIHYSYGVNSTEKGDLSSESTVSRIRTEHFPLTLESARPSHTSQYLCASSGDFGSRNIQYFGAGTRLSVL.

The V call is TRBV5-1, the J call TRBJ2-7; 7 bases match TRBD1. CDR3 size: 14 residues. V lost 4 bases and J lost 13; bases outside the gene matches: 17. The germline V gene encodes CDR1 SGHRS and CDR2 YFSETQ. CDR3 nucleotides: TGCGCCAGCAGCGATTACCGTACAGGGGTCAGGAGTTACTTC. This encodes CASSDYRTGVRSYF.

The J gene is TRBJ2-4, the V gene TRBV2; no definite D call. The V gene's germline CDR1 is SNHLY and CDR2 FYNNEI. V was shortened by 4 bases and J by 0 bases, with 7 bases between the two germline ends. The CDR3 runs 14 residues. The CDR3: CASSVGIAKNIQYF. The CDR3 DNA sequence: TGTGCCAGCAGTGTGGGCATAGCCAAAAACATTCAGTACTTC.

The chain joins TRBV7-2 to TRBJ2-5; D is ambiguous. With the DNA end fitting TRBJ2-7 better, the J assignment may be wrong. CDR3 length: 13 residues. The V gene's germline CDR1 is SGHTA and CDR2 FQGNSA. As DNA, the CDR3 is TGTGCCAGCAGCTTAGGGTTTACCTACGAGCAGTACTTC. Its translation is CASSLGFTYEQYF.

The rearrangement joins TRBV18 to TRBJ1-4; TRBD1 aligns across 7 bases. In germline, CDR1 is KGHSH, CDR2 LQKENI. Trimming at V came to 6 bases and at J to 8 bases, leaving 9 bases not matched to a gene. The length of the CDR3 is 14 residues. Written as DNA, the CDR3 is TGTGCCAGCTCCCGGAGGGGGCAAAGGGAAAAACTGTTTTTT. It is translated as CASSRRGQREKLFF. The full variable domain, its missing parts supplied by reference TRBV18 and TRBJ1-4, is NAGVMQNPRHLVRRRGQEARLRCSPMKGHSHVYWYRQLPEEGLKFMVYLQKENIIDESGMPKERFSAEFPKEGPSILRIQQVVRGDSAAYFCASSRRGQREKLFFGSGTQLSVL.

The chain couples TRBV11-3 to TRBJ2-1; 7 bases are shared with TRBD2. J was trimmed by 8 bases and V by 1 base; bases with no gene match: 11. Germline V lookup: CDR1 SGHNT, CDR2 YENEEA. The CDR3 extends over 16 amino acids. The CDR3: CASSLVTSPRGDEQFF. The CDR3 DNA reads TGTGCCAGCAGCTTAGTGACTAGCCCCCGTGGGGATGAGCAGTTCTTC.

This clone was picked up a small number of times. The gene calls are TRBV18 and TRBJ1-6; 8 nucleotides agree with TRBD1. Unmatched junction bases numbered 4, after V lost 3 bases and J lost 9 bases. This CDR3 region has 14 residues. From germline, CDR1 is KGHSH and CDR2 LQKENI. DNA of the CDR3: TGTGCCAGCTCACCTTGGGACAGGAGTTCACCCCTCCACTTT. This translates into CASSPWDRSSPLHF.

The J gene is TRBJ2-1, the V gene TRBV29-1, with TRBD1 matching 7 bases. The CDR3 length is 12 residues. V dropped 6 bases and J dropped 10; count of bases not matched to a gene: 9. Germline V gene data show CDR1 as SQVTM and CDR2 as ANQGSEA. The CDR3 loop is CSVDLTGEEQFF. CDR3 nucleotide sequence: TGCAGCGTAGACCTCACAGGGGAAGAGCAGTTCTTC.

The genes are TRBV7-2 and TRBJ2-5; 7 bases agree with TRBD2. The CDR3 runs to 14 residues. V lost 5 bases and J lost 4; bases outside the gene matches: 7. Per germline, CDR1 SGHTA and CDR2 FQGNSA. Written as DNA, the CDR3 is TGTGCCAGCAGCCCGACGGGCGGGAGAGAGACCCAGTACTTC. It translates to CASSPTGGRETQYF.